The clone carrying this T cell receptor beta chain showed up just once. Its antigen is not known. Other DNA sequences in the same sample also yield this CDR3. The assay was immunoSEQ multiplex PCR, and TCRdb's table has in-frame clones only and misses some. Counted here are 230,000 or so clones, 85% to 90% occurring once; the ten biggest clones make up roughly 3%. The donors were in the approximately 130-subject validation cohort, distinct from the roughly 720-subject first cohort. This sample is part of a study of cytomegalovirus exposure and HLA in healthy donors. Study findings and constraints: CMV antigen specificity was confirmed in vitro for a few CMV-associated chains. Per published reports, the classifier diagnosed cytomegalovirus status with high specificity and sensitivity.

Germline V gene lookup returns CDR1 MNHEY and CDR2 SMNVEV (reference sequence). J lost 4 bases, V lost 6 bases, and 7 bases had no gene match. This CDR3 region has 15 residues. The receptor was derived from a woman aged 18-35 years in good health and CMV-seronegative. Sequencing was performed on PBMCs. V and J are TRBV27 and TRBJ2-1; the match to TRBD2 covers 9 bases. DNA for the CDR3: TGTGCCAGCAGCTTAGCGGGAGTTGGATACAATGAGCAGTTCTTC. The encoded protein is CASSLAGVGYNEQFF.